The next 12 T cell receptor beta chains were all read from a single sample in a study of cytomegalovirus exposure and HLA in healthy donors. Researchers ran the PCR with 60 Vbeta and 13 Jbeta primers. Libraries were prepared by immunoSEQ multiplex PCR; TCRdb keeps only in-frame clonotypes and omits some of them. The table lists roughly 68,000 clones, around 74% of them singletons. Sequences were obtained from PBMCs. The receptors stem from a male donor in good health and CMV-seropositive.

The gene calls are TRBV6-4 and TRBJ1-2, with D possibly being TRBD1 (5 bases). The ends were cut back, 6 bases at V and 3 bases at J, with 14 bases in the middle. From germline, CDR1 is MRHNA and CDR2 SNTAGT. This CDR3 region has 14 residues. CDR3 protein: CASRHKDSYYGYTF. CDR3 nucleotides: TGTGCCAGCAGGCACAAAGACAGTTACTATGGCTACACCTTC.

This clone was seen just once. The gene calls are TRBV18 and TRBJ2-3; 10 bases align to TRBD2. This CDR3 contains 16 residues. Germline values: CDR1 KGHSH, CDR2 LQKENI. V trimming: 2 bases; J trimming: 1 base; junction bases outside the gene matches: 3. Written as DNA, the CDR3 is TGTGCCAGCTCACCATCCGGGACTAGCGGCACAGATACGCAGTATTTT. This sequence encodes CASSPSGTSGTDTQYF.

The chain joins TRBV28 to TRBJ1-1, with 9 nucleotides matching TRBD1. This CDR3 is built from 15 residues. Germline CDR1 and CDR2: MDHEN and SYDVKM. Losses at the gene ends were 4 bases for V and 4 bases for J; bases not matched to a gene: 7. The CDR3 loop is CASSYRGRVGTEAFF. DNA of the CDR3: TGTGCCAGCAGTTACAGGGGGCGCGTTGGCACTGAAGCTTTCTTT.

The gene calls are TRBV7-9 and TRBJ2-2, with no clear D. This CDR3 is 14 amino acids long. Per the germline V gene, CDR1 is SEHNR and CDR2 is FQNEAQ (reference sequence). Trimming shortened V by 1 base and J by 2 bases, and 5 bases separated the two germline ends. CDR3 bases: TGTGCCAGCAGCTTAGACAGCAACACCGGGGAGCTGTTTTTT. As protein: CASSLDSNTGELFF.

The rearrangement joins TRBV6-5 to TRBJ1-2; 9 nucleotides match TRBD1. The V gene end was trimmed by 6 bases and the J gene end by 2 bases; junction bases not matched to a gene: 7. The germline V gene has CDR1 MNHEY and CDR2 SVGAGI. The CDR3 sequence is 15 residues long. The CDR3: CASRQQGAQNYGYTF. Here the CDR3 DNA reads TGTGCCAGCAGACAACAGGGGGCGCAGAACTATGGCTACACCTTC.

This sequence joins TRBV25-1 and TRBJ1-2, with no clear D. Germline loops: CDR1 MGHDK, CDR2 SYGVNS. The CDR3 is made up of 11 amino acids. The V and J ends lost 5 bases and 8 bases respectively, with 9 bases between them. DNA for the CDR3: TGTGCCAGCAGTTCCGGGATGGGCTACACCTTC. This codes for CASSSGMGYTF.

V gene TRBV7-3 combines with J gene TRBJ2-1, with 11 positions matching TRBD2. V shed 2 bases, J shed 9 bases, and the junction held 6 bases outside the gene matches. The germline V gene encodes CDR1 SGHTA and CDR2 FQGTGA. The CDR3 totals 15 residues. CDR3 DNA: TGTGCCAGCAGCTTACAACTAGCGGGGGTAGCTGAGCAGTTCTTC. Translated: CASSLQLAGVAEQFF.

The V and J genes are TRBV19 and TRBJ2-1; D possibly corresponds to TRBD1 (6 bases). CDR1 and CDR2 (germline): LNHDA, SQIVND (reference sequence). With 8 bases removed from V and 4 bases from J, the gap between germline ends came to 12 bases. The CDR3 runs to 13 residues. DNA of the CDR3: TGTGCCAGTGCTGGGGGCTCTTACAATGAGCAGTTCTTC. Translating it yields CASAGGSYNEQFF.

V usage is TRBV4-3 and J usage is TRBJ2-1; 11 nucleotides match TRBD2. V lost 0 bases to trimming and J lost 8 bases; unmatched junction nucleotides: 6. Germline V gene lookup returns CDR1 LGHNA and CDR2 YSLEER. This CDR3 region has 16 residues. CDR3 sequence: CASSQEVAGGWDEQFF. In DNA, the CDR3 is TGCGCCAGCAGCCAAGAAGTAGCGGGGGGGTGGGATGAGCAGTTCTTC.

The V and J genes are TRBV2 and TRBJ1-2, with D possibly matching TRBD1 (6 bases). Germline lookup yields CDR1 SNHLY and CDR2 FYNNEI. The germline V and J ends were trimmed by 7 bases and 10 bases, with 16 bases remaining between them. CDR3 length: 12 amino acids. The CDR3 coding sequence is TGTGCCAGCACCCGCGTGGTGGGGGCCTACACCTTC. It codes for CASTRVVGAYTF.

This clone turned up a few times. CDR3 sequence: CASSSNPQGEQYF. The CDR3 DNA is TGTGCCAGCAGCTCGAACCCACAGGGCGAGCAGTACTTC. The chain recombines TRBV7-3 with TRBJ2-7, with a weak D call TRBD1 (6 bases). Germline values: CDR1 SGHTA, CDR2 FQGTGA. The V end lost 4 bases, the J end lost 6 bases, and 13 bases lay between the germline ends. This CDR3 is built from 13 residues. Looking up the rest from reference TRBV7-3 and TRBJ2-7 gives the full variable domain: GAGVSQTPSNKVTEKGKYVELRCDPISGHTALYWYRQSLGQGPEFLIYFQGTGAADDSGLPNDRFFAVRPEGSVSTLKIQRTERGDSAVYLCASSSNPQGEQYFGPGTRLTVT.

This rearrangement joins TRBV6-4 to TRBJ2-7; D is undetermined. The V gene's germline CDR1 is MRHNA and CDR2 SNTAGT. V lost 4 bases, J lost 1 base, and 11 bases lay in between. CDR3 length equals 14 residues. As DNA, the CDR3 is TGTGCCAGCAGTGGAGGTTTCAGTTCCTACGAGCAGTACTTC. Translating gives CASSGGFSSYEQYF.